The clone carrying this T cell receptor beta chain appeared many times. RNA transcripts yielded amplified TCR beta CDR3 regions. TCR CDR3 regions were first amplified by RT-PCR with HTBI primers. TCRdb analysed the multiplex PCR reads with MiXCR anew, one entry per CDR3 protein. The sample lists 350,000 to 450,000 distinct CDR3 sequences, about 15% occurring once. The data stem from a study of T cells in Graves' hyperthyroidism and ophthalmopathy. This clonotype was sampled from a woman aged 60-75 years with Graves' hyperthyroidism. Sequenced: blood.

The CDR3 DNA reads as TGTGCCAGCGGGAGCAGCTCCTCCTACGAGCAGTACTTC. This sequence encodes CASGSSSSYEQYF. The chain uses TRBV12-3 or TRBV12-4 and TRBJ2-7; TRBD2 might be the D (5 bases). This CDR3 is 13 amino acids long. Trimming took 8 bases from V and 0 from J, leaving 11 bases between them.